This T cell receptor beta chain was recorded in a study of CD8+CD57+ T cells in acquired aplastic anemia. Study background: The mean DNA yield obtained from sorted CD4+ and CD8+ cells came to roughly 3.4 ug.

Notes on the study in general: Any difference that existed in CD8+ Simpson's diversity between patients and controls was not significant.

CDR3 and TCR beta VDJ profiling relied on a genomic DNA template. MiXCR, run by TCRdb on the reads, gives a single entry per CDR3 protein. The data hold under 250,000 distinct CDR3 sequences, with around 43% observed a single time. Sequencing was done on patients that had shown CD8+CD57+ cell expansion by flow cytometry. Trimming pared 10 bases from V and 4 bases from J, leaving 17 bases between. This CDR3 region has 13 residues. The germline CDR1 and CDR2 sequences are LNHDA and SQIVND (reference sequence). Notes on this clonotype: No antigen is known for it.

This sequence was found in a human donor with aplastic anemia. Sequencing was carried out using sorted CD4+, CD8+, or CD8+CD57+ T cells (not recorded which) from PBMCs. The V call is TRBV19, the J call TRBJ2-7; D call uncertain. The CDR3 DNA is TGTGCCACTTCAGACGGCGCGCTATACGAGCAGTACTTC. Protein sequence: CATSDGALYEQYF. Filled out from reference TRBV19 and TRBJ2-7, the complete variable domain reads DGGITQSPKYLFRKEGQNVTLSCEQNLNHDAMYWYRQDPGQGLRLIYYSQIVNDFQKGDIAEGYSVSREKKESFPLTVTSAQKNPTAFYLCATSDGALYEQYFGPGTRLTVT.